The clone carrying this T cell receptor beta chain was seen only a few times. Its antigen is undetermined. The data derive from a study of human CD8 memory T cell subsets. Notes on the study in general: Stem-like memory T cell repertoires seemed more diverse than precursor exhausted ones by Chao1 estimates.

By UMI-labeled 5' RACE, the TCR beta libraries were made. TCRdb itself ran the 5' RACE reads through MiXCR, one entry per CDR3 protein. The table lists 7,300 or so distinct CDR3 sequences, about 3.9% of them singletons. Sequenced sample: CD8+ T cells from PBMCs. The receptor was isolated from a human donor in good health.

Here the CDR3 DNA reads TGCGCCAGCAGCTTCGGACAGGGCCTCTATGAGCAGTTCTTC. Amino acids: CASSFGQGLYEQFF. The rearrangement joins TRBV5-1 to TRBJ2-1; 8 bases fit TRBD1. CDR1 and CDR2 (germline): SGHRS, YFSETQ. The junction had 6 bases not matched to a gene; V was cut back by 2 bases and J by 8 bases. The CDR3 totals 14 residues.